The rows below give T cell receptor beta chains drawn from one sample of a study of Graves' ophthalmopathy and Graves' hyperthyroidism. TCRdb reprocessed the multiplex PCR reads via MiXCR and lists one record per CDR3 protein. This table holds a few hundred thousand distinct CDR3 sequences, about a sixth found once. The specimen sequenced was peripheral blood. The origin of the receptors is an adult woman with stable Graves' hyperthyroidism. The CDR3 runs from the conserved cysteine through the conserved F or W. D genes are given only for firm matches. A row's size may be missing; if present it is once, few, many or a size class.

j_call	v_call	clone_size	d_call	cdr3_aa	cdr3_nt
TRBJ1-1	TRBV6-2/TRBV6-3	many	-	CASRRSGAGTEAFF	TGTGCCAGCAGGAGGTCCGGGGCGGGAACTGAAGCTTTCTTT
TRBJ1-3	TRBV27	many	TRBD1	CASSPGTGRSGNTIYF	TGTGCCAGCAGTCCCGGGACAGGCCGCTCTGGAAACACCATATATTTT
TRBJ2-7	TRBV19	few	TRBD1	CASSIPGQGAYEQYF	TGTGCCAGTAGTATCCCGGGACAGGGGGCCTACGAGCAGTACTTC
TRBJ2-7	TRBV2	many	TRBD2	CASSGSGVSYEQYF	TGTGCCAGCAGTGGTAGCGGGGTCTCCTACGAGCAGTACTTC
TRBJ1-1	TRBV20-1	many	TRBD1	CSARTPGQGAEAFF	TGCAGTGCTAGAACACCGGGACAGGGCGCTGAAGCTTTCTTT
TRBJ2-5	TRBV12-3/TRBV12-4	-	-	CASRITEGGETQYF	TGTGCCAGCAGGATCACAGAGGGGGGGGAGACCCAGTACTTC
TRBJ2-7	TRBV20-1	many	TRBD2	CSAKPGLAGSGEQYF	TGCAGTGCTAAGCCCGGGCTAGCGGGATCGGGGGAGCAGTACTTC
TRBJ2-7	TRBV20-1	many	TRBD1	CSASRDSNYEQYF	TGCAGTGCTAGTAGGGACAGCAACTACGAGCAGTACTTC
TRBJ2-7	TRBV5-4	few	TRBD2	CASKLGGIAGVDEQYF	TGTGCCAGCAAATTAGGGGGGATAGCGGGAGTGGACGAGCAGTACTTC
TRBJ2-5	TRBV5-1	many	-	CASSLDSAGETQYF	TGCGCCAGCAGCTTGGACTCGGCAGGGGAGACCCAGTACTTC
TRBJ2-2	TRBV12-3/TRBV12-4	many	-	CASSPPGQLAGELFF	TGTGCCAGCAGTCCCCCGGGTCAGCTGGCCGGGGAGCTGTTTTTT
TRBJ2-5	TRBV28	many	TRBD1	CASSFPGGRETQYF	TGTGCCAGCAGTTTCCCAGGGGGCAGGGAGACCCAGTACTTC
TRBJ1-1	TRBV7-8	-	-	CASSLDRWETPEAFF	TGTGCCAGCAGCTTAGACCGGTGGGAGACCCCTGAAGCTTTCTTT
TRBJ1-5	TRBV6-2/TRBV6-3	many	-	CASSHRVSSNQPQHF	TGTGCCAGCAGCCACAGGGTATCGAGCAATCAGCCCCAGCATTTT
TRBJ2-7	TRBV27	many	TRBD1	CASSARDSAEEQYF	TGTGCCAGCAGTGCCCGGGACAGCGCTGAGGAGCAGTACTTC
TRBJ2-7	TRBV28	-	-	CASSRRGSSKTHEQYF	TGTGCCAGCAGTCGAAGGGGGTCCTCCAAAACACACGAGCAGTACTTC
TRBJ1-3	TRBV6-1	many	-	CASSEVPGSAIYF	TGTGCCAGCAGTGAAGTGCCGGGCTCGGCCATATATTTT
TRBJ1-2	TRBV4-3	many	-	CASSQDEGSGYTF	TGCGCCAGCAGCCAAGATGAGGGTTCTGGCTACACCTTC
TRBJ2-7	TRBV7-2	many	-	CASSLLARANTYEQYF	TGTGCCAGCAGCTTATTAGCAAGGGCCAACACCTACGAGCAGTACTTC
TRBJ1-2	TRBV5-5	many	-	CASSLGLLAQYGYTF	TGTGCCAGCAGCTTGGGACTCCTTGCACAATATGGCTACACCTTC
TRBJ2-7	TRBV20-1	many	-	CSAEGSSYEQYF	TGCAGTGCGGAGGGTAGTTCTTACGAGCAGTACTTC
TRBJ2-7	TRBV2	many	TRBD1	CASSSTWDRFIDEQYF	TGTGCCAGCAGTAGCACTTGGGACAGGTTTATCGACGAGCAGTACTTC
TRBJ2-4	TRBV5-1	many	-	CASYLQGASAKNIQYF	TGCGCCAGTTACCTACAGGGAGCATCAGCCAAAAACATTCAGTACTTC
TRBJ2-3	TRBV20-1	many	-	CSARDFGPGREQSPTDTQYF	TGCAGTGCTAGAGATTTTGGGCCGGGCCGGGAACAAAGCCCCACAGATACGCAGTATTTT
TRBJ2-5	TRBV12-3/TRBV12-4	many	-	CASSLAFIGGETQYF	TGTGCCAGCAGTTTAGCTTTCATCGGCGGAGAGACCCAGTACTTC
TRBJ1-1	TRBV11-2	many	TRBD1	CASSLHDRGASF	TGTGCCAGCAGCTTACACGACAGGGGGGCTTCCTTT